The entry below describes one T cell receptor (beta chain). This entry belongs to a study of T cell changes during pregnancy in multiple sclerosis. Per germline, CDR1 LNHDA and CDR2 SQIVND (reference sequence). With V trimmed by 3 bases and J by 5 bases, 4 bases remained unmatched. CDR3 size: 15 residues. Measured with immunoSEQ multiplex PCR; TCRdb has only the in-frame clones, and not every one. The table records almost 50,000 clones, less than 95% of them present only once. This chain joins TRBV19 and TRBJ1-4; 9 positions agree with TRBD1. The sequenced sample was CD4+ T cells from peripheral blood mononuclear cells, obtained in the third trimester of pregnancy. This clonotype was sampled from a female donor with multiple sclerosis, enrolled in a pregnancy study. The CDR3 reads CASSMLTGGNEKLFF. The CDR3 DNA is TGTGCCAGTAGTATGCTGACAGGGGGGAATGAAAAACTGTTTTTT.